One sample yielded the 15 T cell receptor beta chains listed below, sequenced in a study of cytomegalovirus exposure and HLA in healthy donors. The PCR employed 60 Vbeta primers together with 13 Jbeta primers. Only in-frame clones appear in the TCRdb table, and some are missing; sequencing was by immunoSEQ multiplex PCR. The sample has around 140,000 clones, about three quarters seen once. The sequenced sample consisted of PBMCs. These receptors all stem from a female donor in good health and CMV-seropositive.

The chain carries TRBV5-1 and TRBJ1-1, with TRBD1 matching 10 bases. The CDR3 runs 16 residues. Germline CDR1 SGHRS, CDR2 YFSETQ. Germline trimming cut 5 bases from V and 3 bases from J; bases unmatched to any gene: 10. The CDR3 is CASRKTGGLTDTEAFF. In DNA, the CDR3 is TGCGCCAGCAGGAAGACAGGGGGCCTAACGGACACTGAAGCTTTCTTT.

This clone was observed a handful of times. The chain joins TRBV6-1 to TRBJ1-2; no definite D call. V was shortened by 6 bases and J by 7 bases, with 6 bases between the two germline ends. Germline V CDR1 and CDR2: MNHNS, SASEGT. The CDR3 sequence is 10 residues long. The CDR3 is CASRFRGYTF. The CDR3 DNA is TGTGCCAGCAGATTTCGTGGCTACACCTTC.

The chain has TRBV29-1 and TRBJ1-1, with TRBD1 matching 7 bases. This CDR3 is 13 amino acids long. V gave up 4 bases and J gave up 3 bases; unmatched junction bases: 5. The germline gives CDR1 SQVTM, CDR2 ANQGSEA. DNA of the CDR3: TGCAGCGTTGTCAGCGGACAGGACACTGAAGCTTTCTTT. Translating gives CSVVSGQDTEAFF.

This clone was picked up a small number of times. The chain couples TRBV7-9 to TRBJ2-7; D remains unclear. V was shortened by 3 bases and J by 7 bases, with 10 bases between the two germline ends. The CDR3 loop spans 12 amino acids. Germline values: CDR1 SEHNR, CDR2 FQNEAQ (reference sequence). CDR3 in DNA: TGTGCCAGCAGCTTCAGTATCAGAGAGCAGTACTTC. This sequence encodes CASSFSIREQYF.

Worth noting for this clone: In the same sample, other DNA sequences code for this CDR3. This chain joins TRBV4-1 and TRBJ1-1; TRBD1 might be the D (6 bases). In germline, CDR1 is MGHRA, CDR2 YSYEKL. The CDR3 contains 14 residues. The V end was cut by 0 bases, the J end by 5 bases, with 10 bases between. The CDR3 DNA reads TGCGCCAGCAGCCAAGAACGAGGGGGTACTGAAGCTTTCTTT. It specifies CASSQERGGTEAFF.

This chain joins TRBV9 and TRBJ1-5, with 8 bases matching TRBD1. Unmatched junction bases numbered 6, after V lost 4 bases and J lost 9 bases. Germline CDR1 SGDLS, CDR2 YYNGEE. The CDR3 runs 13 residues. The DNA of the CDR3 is TGTGCCAGCAGCCCTTGGGACAGGTGGCCCCAGCATTTT. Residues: CASSPWDRWPQHF.

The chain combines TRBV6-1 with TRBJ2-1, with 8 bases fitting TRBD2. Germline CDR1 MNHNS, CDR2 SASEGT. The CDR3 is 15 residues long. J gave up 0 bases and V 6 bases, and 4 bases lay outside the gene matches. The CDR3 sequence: CASRESGSSYNEQFF. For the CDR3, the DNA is TGTGCCAGCAGAGAAAGCGGGAGCTCCTACAATGAGCAGTTCTTC.

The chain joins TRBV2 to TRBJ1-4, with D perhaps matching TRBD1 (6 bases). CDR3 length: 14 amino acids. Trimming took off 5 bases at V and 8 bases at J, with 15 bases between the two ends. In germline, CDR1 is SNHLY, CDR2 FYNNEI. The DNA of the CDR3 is TGTGCCAGCAGTAAACGGGGGGCAAAGGAAAAACTGTTTTTT. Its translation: CASSKRGAKEKLFF.

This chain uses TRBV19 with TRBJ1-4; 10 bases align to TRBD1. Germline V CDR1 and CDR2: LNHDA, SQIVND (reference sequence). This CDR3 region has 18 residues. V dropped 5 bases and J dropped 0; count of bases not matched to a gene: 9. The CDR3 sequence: CASSAGQGSVATNEKLFF. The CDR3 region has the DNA TGTGCCAGTAGTGCGGGACAGGGGAGCGTGGCAACTAATGAAAAACTGTTTTTT.

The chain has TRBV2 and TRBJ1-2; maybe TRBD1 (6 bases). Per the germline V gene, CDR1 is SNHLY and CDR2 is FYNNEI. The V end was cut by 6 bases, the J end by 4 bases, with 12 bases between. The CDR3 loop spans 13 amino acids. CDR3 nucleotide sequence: TGTGCCAGCAGAGGAACAGGGCTCTATGGCTACACCTTC. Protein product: CASRGTGLYGYTF.

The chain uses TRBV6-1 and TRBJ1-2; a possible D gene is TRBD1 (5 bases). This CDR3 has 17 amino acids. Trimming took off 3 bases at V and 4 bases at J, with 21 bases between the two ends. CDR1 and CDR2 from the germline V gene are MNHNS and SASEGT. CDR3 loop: CASSELIGQSDSYGYTF. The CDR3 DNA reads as TGTGCCAGCAGTGAGCTAATCGGACAAAGCGATTCCTATGGCTACACCTTC.

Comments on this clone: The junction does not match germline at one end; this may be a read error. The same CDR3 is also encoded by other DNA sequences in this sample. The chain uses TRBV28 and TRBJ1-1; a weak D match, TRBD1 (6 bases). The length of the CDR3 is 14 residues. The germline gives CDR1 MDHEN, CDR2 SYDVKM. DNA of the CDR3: TGTGCCAGCAGCTTATTGACAGGTTCGGCTGAAGCTTTCTTT. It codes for CASSLLTGSAEAFF. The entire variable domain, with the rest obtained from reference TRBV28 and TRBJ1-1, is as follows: DVKVTQSSRYLVKRTGEKVFLECVQDMDHENMFWYRQDPGLGLRLIYFSYDVKMKEKGDIPEGYSVSREKKERFSLILESASTNQTSMYLCASSLLTGSAEAFFGQGTRLTVV.

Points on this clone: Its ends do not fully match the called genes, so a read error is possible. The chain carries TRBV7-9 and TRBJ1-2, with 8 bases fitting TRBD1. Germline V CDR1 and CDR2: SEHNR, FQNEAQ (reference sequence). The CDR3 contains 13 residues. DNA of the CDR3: TGTGCCAGCGGCTTATCCGGGACAGGCGGCTACACCTTC. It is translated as CASGLSGTGGYTF.

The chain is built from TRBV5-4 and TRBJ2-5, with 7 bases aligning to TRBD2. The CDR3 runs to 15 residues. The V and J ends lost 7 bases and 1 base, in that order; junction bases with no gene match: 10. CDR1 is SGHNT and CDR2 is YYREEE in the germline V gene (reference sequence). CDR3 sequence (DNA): TGTGCCAGCTTCAGACCGGGGGAGGGCCAAGAGACCCAGTACTTC. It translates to CASFRPGEGQETQYF.

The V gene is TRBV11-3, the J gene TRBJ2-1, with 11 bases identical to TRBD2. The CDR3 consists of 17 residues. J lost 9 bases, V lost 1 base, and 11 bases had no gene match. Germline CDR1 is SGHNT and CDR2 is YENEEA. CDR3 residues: CASSLGTYSGRAVEQFF. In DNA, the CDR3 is TGTGCCAGCAGCTTAGGAACCTATAGCGGGAGGGCCGTTGAGCAGTTCTTC.